This TCR beta chain was sequenced for a study of T cell responses to AZD1222 COVID-19 vaccine. Study-wide results and caveats: The study identified only five to seven AZD1222 recipients as seropositive at baseline.

Pooled together were second doses at about 4 or about 12 weeks. The method was immunoSEQ multiplex PCR; TCRdb's version includes in-frame clones alone and lacks a portion of them. The table has about 84,000 clones, 70% to 90% seen once. On this clone itself: The antigen is unknown.

The CDR3 extends over 13 amino acids. In germline, CDR1 is SNHLY, CDR2 FYNNEI. The ends lost 6 bases at V and 10 bases at J; junction bases unmatched: 2. V usage is TRBV2 and J usage is TRBJ1-6; TRBD1 aligns across 11 bases. The input for sequencing was peripheral blood, taken 28 days after the second AZD1222 dose. This clonotype was obtained from an adult who received the AZD1222 COVID-19 vaccine. This chain's CDR3 is CASRGTGGSPLHF. Here the CDR3 DNA reads TGTGCCAGCAGGGGGACAGGGGGATCACCCCTCCACTTT.